The 21 T cell receptor beta chains given below trace back to one sample, sequenced in a study of blood T cell repertoires in COVID-19. TCRdb's table, derived via immunoSEQ multiplex PCR, lists solely in-frame clones and lacks some. Here the sample spans approximately 450,000 clones, 87% being singletons. The sample comprised PBMCs or T cells enriched from blood (not recorded which). The receptor source for this set is a woman under 30 with acute COVID-19.

J is TRBJ2-7 and V is TRBV18; 8 bases fit TRBD1. The CDR3 consists of 13 residues. The V and J ends lost 6 bases and 7 bases, in that order; junction bases with no gene match: 8. Germline V gene data show CDR1 as KGHSH and CDR2 as LQKENI. The chain's CDR3 is CASSRGQGGEQYF. CDR3 in DNA: TGTGCCAGCTCGCGCGGACAGGGTGGGGAGCAGTACTTC.

This chain joins TRBV29-1 and TRBJ1-1, with D possibly TRBD1 on 6 matching bases. CDR3 length: 12 residues. Germline CDR1 and CDR2: SQVTM and ANQGSEA. V was shortened by 6 bases and J by 3 bases, with 11 bases between the two germline ends. This CDR3 reads CSVGTRDTEAFF. The CDR3 bases are TGCAGCGTGGGGACACGGGACACTGAAGCTTTCTTT.

This chain connects TRBV11-3 to TRBJ1-1; possibly TRBD1 for D (5 bases). Per germline, CDR1 SGHNT and CDR2 YENEEA. V shed 5 bases and J shed 8 bases, with 15 bases lying between them. This CDR3 has 13 amino acids. The CDR3 DNA sequence: TGTGCCAGCAGCATGGGACTCACGGGGGAAGCTTTCTTT. Residues: CASSMGLTGEAFF.

With regard to this clone: Different DNA sequences within this sample yield the same CDR3. The chain joins TRBV12-3 or TRBV12-4 to TRBJ2-5; a weak D match, TRBD2 (5 bases). CDR3 length: 13 amino acids. The V and J ends lost 1 base and 5 bases respectively, with 8 bases between them. CDR3 nucleotide sequence: TGTGCCAGCAGTTTAGGTAGCGTCGAGACCCAGTACTTC. Translation: CASSLGSVETQYF.

The chain couples TRBV20-1 to TRBJ1-1; a weak D match, TRBD1 (5 bases). The CDR3 consists of 15 residues. V lost 3 bases to trimming and J lost 1 base, with 15 bases between them. Germline assignment: CDR1 DFQATT and CDR2 SNEGSKA (reference sequence). CDR3 protein: CSASNGGKGNTEAFF. CDR3 DNA: TGCAGTGCTAGTAACGGGGGGAAGGGGAACACTGAAGCTTTCTTT.

The chain employs TRBV24-1 and TRBJ1-4; D perhaps matches TRBD1 (6 bases). The germline V gene has CDR1 KGHDR and CDR2 SFDVKD. V was trimmed by 3 bases and J by 10 bases, leaving 14 bases between them. This CDR3 region has 14 residues. The CDR3 nucleotides read TGTGCCACCAGTGATACGGGACATCCGGGAAAACTGTTTTTT. This translates into CATSDTGHPGKLFF.

The chain employs TRBV27 and TRBJ2-7; 9 nucleotides line up with TRBD1. Germline trimming cut 2 bases from V and 3 bases from J; bases unmatched to any gene: 2. The CDR3 consists of 14 residues. CDR1 and CDR2 from the germline V gene are MNHEY and SMNVEV (reference sequence). The CDR3 DNA sequence: TGTGCCAGCAGTTTAGACAGGGGGATCTACGAGCAGTACTTC. Translating it yields CASSLDRGIYEQYF.

The chain uses TRBV28 and TRBJ2-1, with a possible D match to TRBD1 (7 bases). Germline values: CDR1 MDHEN, CDR2 SYDVKM. V was cut by 7 bases and J by 0 bases, with 31 bases left in between. This CDR3 contains 21 residues. The CDR3: CASTLTPAGQMMTSSYNEQFF. CDR3 bases: TGTGCCAGCACTTTGACGCCCGCGGGACAGATGATGACGAGCTCCTACAATGAGCAGTTCTTC.

The chain recombines TRBV5-4 with TRBJ2-2; D possibly corresponds to TRBD1 (6 bases). The CDR3 totals 14 residues. Trimming took 4 bases from V and 3 from J, leaving 10 bases between them. Per the germline V gene, CDR1 is SGHNT and CDR2 is YYREEE (reference sequence). The CDR3 sequence is CASSPNRDTGELFF. CDR3 nucleotides: TGTGCCAGCAGCCCTAACAGGGACACCGGGGAGCTGTTTTTT.

This chain uses TRBV2 with TRBJ1-1; TRBD1 matches 7 bases. Losses at the gene ends were 1 base for V and 2 bases for J; bases not matched to a gene: 1. CDR3 length: 14 amino acids. The germline V gene encodes CDR1 SNHLY and CDR2 FYNNEI. The CDR3, as DNA: TGTGCCAGCAGTGAAGGGACAGGTAACACTGAAGCTTTCTTT. It translates to CASSEGTGNTEAFF.

The rearrangement uses TRBV7-2 and TRBJ2-1, with TRBD2 as a possible D gene (5 bases). The CDR3 covers 13 residues. Germline values: CDR1 SGHTA, CDR2 FQGNSA. Trimming stripped 1 base from V and 6 bases from J, with 7 bases between. The DNA for the CDR3 is TGTGCCAGCAGCTTAGGAGGGCCCAATGAGCAGTTCTTC. Its protein is CASSLGGPNEQFF.

This chain connects TRBV13 to TRBJ1-2, with a tentative D call TRBD1 (5 bases). The CDR3 contains 18 residues. Germline CDR1 reads PRHDT; CDR2 reads FYEKMQ (reference sequence). V gave up 7 bases and J gave up 1 base, with 25 bases separating them. This CDR3 reads CASKNGQSFFRGNYGYTF. The DNA of the CDR3 is TGTGCCAGCAAAAACGGGCAGTCCTTTTTTAGGGGTAACTATGGCTACACCTTC.

This chain uses TRBV7-8 with TRBJ2-3; no firm D call. The germline V and J ends were trimmed by 2 bases and 5 bases, with 17 bases remaining between them. This CDR3 spans 16 amino acids. Germline assignment: CDR1 SGHVS and CDR2 FQNEAQ. As DNA, the CDR3 is TGTGCCAGCAGCTTAAGTTTTGGCGGTCGGGTAGATACGCAGTATTTT. Encoded protein: CASSLSFGGRVDTQYF.

The J gene is TRBJ1-4, the V gene TRBV6-2 or TRBV6-3; D unresolved. The CDR3 has 16 amino acids. V lost 2 bases and J 7 bases, leaving 17 bases between the germline ends. Germline lookup yields CDR1 MNHEY and CDR2 SVGEGT. The CDR3 spells CASSYTLSGYGEKLFF. Here the CDR3 DNA reads TGTGCCAGCAGTTACACGCTGTCCGGGTATGGTGAAAAACTGTTTTTT.

The chain recombines TRBV6-2 or TRBV6-3 with TRBJ2-7, with D maybe TRBD2 (5 bases). This CDR3 is 12 amino acids long. CDR1 and CDR2 from the germline V gene are MNHEY and SVGEGT. V was trimmed by 5 bases and J by 6 bases, leaving 11 bases between them. The CDR3 loop is CASSELRGEQYF. The CDR3, as DNA: TGTGCCAGCAGTGAGCTCCGGGGCGAGCAGTACTTC.

J is TRBJ2-7 and V is TRBV3-1 (or the pseudogene TRBV3-2); D perhaps matches TRBD2 (5 bases). CDR3 size: 13 residues. The germline CDR1 and CDR2 sequences are LGHDT and YNNKEL (reference sequence). The V and J ends lost 1 base and 3 bases respectively, with 7 bases between them. The CDR3 region has the DNA TGTGCCAGCAGCCAAGGACGGGACTACGAGCAGTACTTC. Protein product: CASSQGRDYEQYF.

The chain uses TRBV4-1 and TRBJ2-2; the D is unclear. Germline V gene data show CDR1 as MGHRA and CDR2 as YSYEKL. The CDR3 loop spans 14 amino acids. Trimming pared 0 bases from V and 6 bases from J, leaving 8 bases between. The CDR3 sequence is CASSQDPYPGELFF. The CDR3 DNA follows: TGCGCCAGCAGCCAAGATCCCTATCCCGGGGAGCTGTTTTTT.

The J gene is TRBJ2-7, the V gene TRBV5-1; 8 nucleotides match TRBD1. CDR3 length: 14 residues. V trimming: 4 bases; J trimming: 5 bases; junction bases outside the gene matches: 8. Germline CDR1 SGHRS, CDR2 YFSETQ. The DNA for the CDR3 is TGCGCCAGCAGCCCGGGACAGGACTTTGACGAGCAGTACTTC. It is translated as CASSPGQDFDEQYF.

The J gene is TRBJ2-5, the V gene TRBV15, with 10 bases fitting TRBD2. J was trimmed by 4 bases and V by 2 bases; bases with no gene match: 16. Germline V gene lookup returns CDR1 LNHNV and CDR2 YYDKDF (reference sequence). This CDR3 is built from 19 residues. For the CDR3, the DNA is TGTGCCACCAGCAGAAAGCGGGAGGCGAGCGGGGGGGCTGGAGAGACCCAGTACTTC. This translates into CATSRKREASGGAGETQYF.

This clone has more than one count but fewer than ten. The genes are TRBV2 and TRBJ1-2; maybe TRBD1 (6 bases). V was trimmed by 3 bases and J by 4 bases, leaving 15 bases between them. This CDR3 is 15 amino acids long. The germline V gene encodes CDR1 SNHLY and CDR2 FYNNEI. CDR3 region: CASSDAGAEGYGYTF. The CDR3 DNA is TGTGCCAGCAGTGACGCGGGGGCCGAGGGCTATGGCTACACCTTC.

The chain joins TRBV10-3 to TRBJ1-5; D possibly corresponds to TRBD1 (5 bases). Trimming left V 6 bases short and J 3 bases short, with 9 bases between. The CDR3 has 13 residues. Germline CDR1 is ENHRY and CDR2 is SYGVKD. CDR3 loop: CAISDSDNQPQHF. The CDR3 nucleotides are TGTGCCATCAGCGACAGCGACAATCAGCCCCAGCATTTT.